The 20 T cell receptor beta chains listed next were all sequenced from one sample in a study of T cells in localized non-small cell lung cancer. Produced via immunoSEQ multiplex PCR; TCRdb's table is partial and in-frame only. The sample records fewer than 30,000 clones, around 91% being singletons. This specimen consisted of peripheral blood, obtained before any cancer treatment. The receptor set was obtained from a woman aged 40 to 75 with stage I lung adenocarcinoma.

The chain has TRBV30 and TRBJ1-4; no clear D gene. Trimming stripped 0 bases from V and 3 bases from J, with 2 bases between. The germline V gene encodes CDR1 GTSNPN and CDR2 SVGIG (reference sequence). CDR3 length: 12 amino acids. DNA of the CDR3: TGTGCCTGGAGTGTCCCTAATGAAAAACTGTTTTTT. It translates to CAWSVPNEKLFF.

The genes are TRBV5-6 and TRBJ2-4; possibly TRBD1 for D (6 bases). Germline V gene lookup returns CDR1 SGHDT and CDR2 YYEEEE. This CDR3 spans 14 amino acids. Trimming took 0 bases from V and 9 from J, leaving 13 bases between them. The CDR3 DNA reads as TGTGCCAGCAGCTTGGGTCGGCGAGGGGGCATTCAGTACTTC. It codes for CASSLGRRGGIQYF.

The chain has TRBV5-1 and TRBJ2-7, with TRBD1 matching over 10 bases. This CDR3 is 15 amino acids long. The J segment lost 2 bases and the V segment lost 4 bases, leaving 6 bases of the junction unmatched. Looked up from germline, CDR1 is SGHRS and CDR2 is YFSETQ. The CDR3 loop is CASSVRDRGPYEQYF. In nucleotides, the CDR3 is TGCGCCAGCAGCGTACGGGACAGGGGTCCCTACGAGCAGTACTTC.

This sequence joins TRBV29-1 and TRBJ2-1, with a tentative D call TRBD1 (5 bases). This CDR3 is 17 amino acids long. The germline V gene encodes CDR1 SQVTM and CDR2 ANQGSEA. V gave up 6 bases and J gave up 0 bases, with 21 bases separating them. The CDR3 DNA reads TGCAGCGTACCCGATGGGGCGAATCTTTCCTCCTACAATGAGCAGTTCTTC. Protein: CSVPDGANLSSYNEQFF.

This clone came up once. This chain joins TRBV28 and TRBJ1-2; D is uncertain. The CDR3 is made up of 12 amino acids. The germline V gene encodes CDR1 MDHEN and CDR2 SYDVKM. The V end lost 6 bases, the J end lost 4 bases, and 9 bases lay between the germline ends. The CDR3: CASRAGGYGYTF. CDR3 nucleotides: TGTGCCAGCAGGGCGGGCGGCTATGGCTACACCTTC.

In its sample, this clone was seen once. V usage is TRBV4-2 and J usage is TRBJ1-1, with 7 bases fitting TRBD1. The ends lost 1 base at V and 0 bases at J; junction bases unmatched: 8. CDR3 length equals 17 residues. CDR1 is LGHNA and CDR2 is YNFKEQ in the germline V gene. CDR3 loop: CASSQAPGQFMNTEAFF. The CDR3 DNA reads TGTGCCAGCAGCCAAGCTCCGGGACAGTTCATGAACACTGAAGCTTTCTTT.

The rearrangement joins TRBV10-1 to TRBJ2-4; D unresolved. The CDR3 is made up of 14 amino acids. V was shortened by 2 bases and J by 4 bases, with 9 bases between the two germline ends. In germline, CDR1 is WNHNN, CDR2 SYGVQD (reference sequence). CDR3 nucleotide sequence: TGCGCCAGCAGTGAGGGCTTCGGGAAAAACATTCAGTACTTC. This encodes CASSEGFGKNIQYF.

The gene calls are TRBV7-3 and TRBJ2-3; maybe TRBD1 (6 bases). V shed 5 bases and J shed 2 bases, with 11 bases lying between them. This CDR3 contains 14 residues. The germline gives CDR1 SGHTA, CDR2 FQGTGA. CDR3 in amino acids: CASSATGYTDTQYF. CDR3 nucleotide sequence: TGTGCCAGCAGCGCGACAGGCTACACAGATACGCAGTATTTT. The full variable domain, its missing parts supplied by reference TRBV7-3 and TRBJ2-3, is GAGVSQTPSNKVTEKGKYVELRCDPISGHTALYWYRQSLGQGPEFLIYFQGTGAADDSGLPNDRFFAVRPEGSVSTLKIQRTERGDSAVYLCASSATGYTDTQYFGPGTRLTVL.

The CDR3 coding sequence is TGTGCCTGGAGCCTCGGGCGGGGTAGCACAGATACGCAGTATTTT. Translating it yields CAWSLGRGSTDTQYF. The rearrangement links TRBV30 to TRBJ2-3, with a tentative D call TRBD2 (6 bases). The germline V gene has CDR1 GTSNPN and CDR2 SVGIG (reference sequence). V lost 3 bases, J lost 0 bases, and 13 bases lay in between. The CDR3 contains 15 residues.

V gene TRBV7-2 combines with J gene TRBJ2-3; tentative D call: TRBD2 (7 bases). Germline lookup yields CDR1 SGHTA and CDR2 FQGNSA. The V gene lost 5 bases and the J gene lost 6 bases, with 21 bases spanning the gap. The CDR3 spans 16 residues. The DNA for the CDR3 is TGTGCCAGCAGCCCACGTGGGAGGGGGTATTATGATACGCAGTATTTT. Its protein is CASSPRGRGYYDTQYF.

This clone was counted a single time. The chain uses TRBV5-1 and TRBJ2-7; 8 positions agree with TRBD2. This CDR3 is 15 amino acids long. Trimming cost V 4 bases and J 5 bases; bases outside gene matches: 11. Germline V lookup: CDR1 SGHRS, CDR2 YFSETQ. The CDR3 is CASSHGRAFSDEQYF. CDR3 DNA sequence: TGCGCCAGCAGCCACGGGAGGGCTTTCTCGGACGAGCAGTACTTC.

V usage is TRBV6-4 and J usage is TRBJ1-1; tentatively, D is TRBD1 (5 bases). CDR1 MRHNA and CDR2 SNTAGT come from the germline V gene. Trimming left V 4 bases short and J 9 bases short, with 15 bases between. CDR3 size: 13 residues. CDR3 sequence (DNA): TGTGCCAGCAGTGTGGTCGGGGCGCCTAAAGCTTTCTTT. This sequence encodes CASSVVGAPKAFF.

The CDR3 DNA reads TGTGCCAGCTCACGACGGACCGGACAGCCTCCTTACACCTTC. This encodes CASSRRTGQPPYTF. V gene TRBV18 combines with J gene TRBJ1-2; a weak D match, TRBD1 (6 bases). The CDR3 spans 14 residues. Germline lookup yields CDR1 KGHSH and CDR2 LQKENI. Trimming shortened V by 4 bases and J by 11 bases, and 20 bases separated the two germline ends.

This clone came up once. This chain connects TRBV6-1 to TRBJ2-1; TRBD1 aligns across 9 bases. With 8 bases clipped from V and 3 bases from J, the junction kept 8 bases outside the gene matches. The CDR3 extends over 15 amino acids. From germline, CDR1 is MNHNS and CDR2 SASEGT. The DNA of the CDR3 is TGTGCCAGCGATGTCCGGGACAGGGACTACAATGAGCAGTTCTTC. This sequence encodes CASDVRDRDYNEQFF.

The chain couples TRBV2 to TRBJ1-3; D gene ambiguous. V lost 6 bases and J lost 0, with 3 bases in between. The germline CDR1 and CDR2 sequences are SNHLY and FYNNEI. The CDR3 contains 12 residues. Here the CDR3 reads CASRYSGNTIYF. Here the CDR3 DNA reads TGTGCCAGCAGATACTCTGGAAACACCATATATTTT.

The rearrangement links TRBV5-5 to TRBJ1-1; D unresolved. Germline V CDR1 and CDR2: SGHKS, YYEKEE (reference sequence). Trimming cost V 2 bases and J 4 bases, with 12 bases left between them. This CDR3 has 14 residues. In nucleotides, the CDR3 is TGTGCCAGCAGCTTTGGGGTAACGGGCACTGAAGCTTTCTTT. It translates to CASSFGVTGTEAFF. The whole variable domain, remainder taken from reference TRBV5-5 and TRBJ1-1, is DAGVTQSPTHLIKTRGQQVTLRCSPISGHKSVSWYQQVLGQGPQFIFQYYEKEERGRGNFPDRFSARQFPNYSSELNVNALLLGDSALYLCASSFGVTGTEAFFGQGTRLTVV.

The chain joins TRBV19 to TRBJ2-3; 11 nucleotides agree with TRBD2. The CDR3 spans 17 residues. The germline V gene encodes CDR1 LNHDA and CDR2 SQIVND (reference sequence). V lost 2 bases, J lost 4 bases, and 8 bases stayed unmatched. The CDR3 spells CASSISELAGAADTQYF. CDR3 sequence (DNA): TGTGCCAGTAGTATATCGGAACTAGCGGGAGCGGCAGATACGCAGTATTTT.

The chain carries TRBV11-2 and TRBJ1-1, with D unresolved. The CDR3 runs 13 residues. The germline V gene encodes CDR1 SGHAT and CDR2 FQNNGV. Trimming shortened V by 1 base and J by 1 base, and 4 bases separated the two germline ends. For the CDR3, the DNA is TGTGCCAGCAGCTTAGTTCGGAACACTGAAGCTTTCTTT. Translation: CASSLVRNTEAFF. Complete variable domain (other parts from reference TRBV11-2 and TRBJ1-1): EAGVAQSPRYKIIEKRQSVAFWCNPISGHATLYWYQQILGQGPKLLIQFQNNGVVDDSQLPKDRFSAERLKGVDSTLKIQPAKLEDSAVYLCASSLVRNTEAFFGQGTRLTVV.

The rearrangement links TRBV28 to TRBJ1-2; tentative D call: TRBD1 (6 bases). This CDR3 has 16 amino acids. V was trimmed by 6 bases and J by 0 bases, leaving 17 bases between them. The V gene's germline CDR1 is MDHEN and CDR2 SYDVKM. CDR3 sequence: CASREDRSGANYGYTF. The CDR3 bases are TGTGCCAGCAGGGAAGACAGGTCGGGAGCTAACTATGGCTACACCTTC.

The CDR3 region is CASSPIGLSTGELFF. Written as DNA, the CDR3 is TGTGCCAGCAGCCCCATCGGGCTCAGTACCGGGGAGCTGTTTTTT. The chain couples TRBV7-2 to TRBJ2-2; D call uncertain. Germline V gene sequence: CDR1 SGHTA, CDR2 FQGNSA. The ends were cut back, 5 bases at V and 5 bases at J, with 15 bases in the middle. The CDR3 extends over 15 amino acids.